This is a list of T cell receptor beta chains from one sample in a study of blood T cell repertoires in COVID-19. Sequencing was performed with immunoSEQ multiplex PCR; in TCRdb, only in-frame clones are kept and a portion is missing. The sample includes around 70,000 clones, around four fifths of them seen just once. The material sequenced was peripheral blood. The receptors derive from a man in his sixties or seventies with acute or convalescent COVID-19. Both conserved end residues are part of each CDR3. The D gene is left open where the match is weak. Clone size appears in some rows only: once, few, many, or a class for an expanded clone.

>.|TRBV19|.|14|TRBJ1-5
TGTGCCAGTAGTATGGGGCTCCCTAATCAGCCCCAGCATTTT
CASSMGLPNQPQHF
>TRBD1|TRBV7-9|.|14|TRBJ2-7
TGTGCCAGCACCCCGGGACAGAGTTCCTACGAGCAGTACTTC
CASTPGQSSYEQYF
>TRBD2|TRBV7-2|.|16|TRBJ2-5
TGTGCCAGCAGCTTGTCTAGCGGGGGGGCAGGGGAGACCCAGTACTTC
CASSLSSGGAGETQYF
>.|TRBV7-6|.|15|TRBJ2-3
TGTGCCAGCAGTCCGACAGGTTCTAGCACAGATACGCAGTATTTT
CASSPTGSSTDTQYF
>TRBD2|TRBV11-2|.|16|TRBJ2-1
TGTGCCAGCAGCTTAGGACGGGCGGGAGGGCCGGGTGAGCAGTTCTTC
CASSLGRAGGPGEQFF
>.|TRBV6-6|.|13|TRBJ1-2
TGTGCCAGCAGCCCACAGGGCAGCTATGGCTACACCTTC
CASSPQGSYGYTF
>TRBD2|TRBV3-1/TRBV3-2|.|15|TRBJ2-2
TGTGCCAGCAGTAAGGCGGGAGCCCTACCCGGGGAGCTGTTTTTT
CASSKAGALPGELFF
>TRBD1|TRBV28|.|14|TRBJ2-7
TGTGCCAGCAGACTGCCCGGGACAGGGTACGAGCAGTACTTC
CASRLPGTGYEQYF
>TRBD1|TRBV10-1|.|15|TRBJ2-3
TGCGCCAGCAGTGAGGGACACAGGGGCGCAGATACGCAGTATTTT
CASSEGHRGADTQYF
>.|TRBV2|.|14|TRBJ2-1
TGTGCCAGCAGTGACCAGGGGTTCTTCAATGAGCAGTTCTTC
CASSDQGFFNEQFF
>TRBD2|TRBV9|.|17|TRBJ2-1
TGTGCCAGCAGCGTAGCCCTCGGACTAGCGGGAGCGGATGAGCAGTTCTTC
CASSVALGLAGADEQFF
>.|TRBV6-6|.|16|TRBJ2-1
TGTGCCAGCAGTCCACGGGACTCCAGCTCCTACAATGAGCAGTTCTTC
CASSPRDSSSYNEQFF
>TRBD1|TRBV4-1|.|15|TRBJ1-2
TGCGCCAGCAGCCCGGGACAGGGGGAGAAGTATGGCTACACCTTC
CASSPGQGEKYGYTF
>TRBD2|TRBV5-4|.|15|TRBJ2-2
TGTGCCAGCAGCCGCGGGGGGGCTGCCACCGGGGAGCTGTTTTTT
CASSRGGAATGELFF
>TRBD2|TRBV3-1/TRBV3-2|.|15|TRBJ2-3
TGTGCCAGCAGCCCGACTAGCGGGTTCACAGATACGCAGTATTTT
CASSPTSGFTDTQYF
>.|TRBV5-5|.|14|TRBJ1-1
TGTGCCAGCAGCCTCAGGGTGGAAAACACTGAAGCTTTCTTT
CASSLRVENTEAFF
>.|TRBV15|.|15|TRBJ1-1
TGTGCCACCAGCAGAGATAAGGGGATGAACACTGAAGCTTTCTTT
CATSRDKGMNTEAFF
>.|TRBV7-3|.|15|TRBJ1-2
TGTGCCAGCAGCCCCCACAGGCCGACAGACGGTCGCTACACCTTC
CASSPHRPTDGRYTF
>TRBD2|TRBV28|once|16|TRBJ2-7
TGTGCCAGCAGTTTCCGAGCGGGAGGGCCGGGGTACGAGCAGTACTTC
CASSFRAGGPGYEQYF
>.|TRBV4-1|few|15|TRBJ1-5
TGCGCCAGCAGCCAAGTTCTAGGTAGCAATCAGCCCCAGCATTTT
CASSQVLGSNQPQHF
>.|TRBV19|.|19|TRBJ1-3
TGTGCCAGTAGTCCAGGATCAACGCCGGGACATAGCTCTGGAAACACCATATATTTT
CASSPGSTPGHSSGNTIYF
>TRBD2|TRBV11-3|.|17|TRBJ2-5
TGTGCCAGCAGCTTAGATTTTAGCGGGGCCGGGAGAGAGACCCAGTACTTC
CASSLDFSGAGRETQYF
>.|TRBV13|.|16|TRBJ2-3
TGTGCCAGCAAGTCAGGGTTGGATTTTAGCACAGATACGCAGTATTTT
CASKSGLDFSTDTQYF
>.|TRBV6-5|.|14|TRBJ1-5
TGTGCCAGCAGTTACTCCGGGGGAGGTCAGCCCCAGCATTTT
CASSYSGGGQPQHF
>.|TRBV5-8|.|16|TRBJ2-6
TGTGCCAGCAGCTTGGACCGGGTTGGTGGGGCCAACGTCCTGACTTTC
CASSLDRVGGANVLTF
>.|TRBV6-4|.|12|TRBJ1-1
TGTGCCAGCAGTGACTCGGCGGGGAGAGCTTTCTTT
CASSDSAGRAFF
>TRBD2|TRBV7-9|.|17|TRBJ2-3
TGTGCCAGCAGCCCCGGGACTAGCGGGAGGGTGACAGATACGCAGTATTTT
CASSPGTSGRVTDTQYF
>.|TRBV3-1/TRBV3-2|.|12|TRBJ2-1
TGTGCCAGCAGCCAAGACCAGGTTGAGCAGTTCTTC
CASSQDQVEQFF
>.|TRBV6-5|.|13|TRBJ1-1
TGTGCCAGCAGCTTCTCGGTGACAGTTGAAGCTTTCTTT
CASSFSVTVEAFF
>.|TRBV12-3/TRBV12-4|once|10|TRBJ2-3
TGTGCTCCGGAGTCGGATACGCAGTATTTT
CAPESDTQYF
>TRBD1|TRBV28|.|12|TRBJ1-1
TGTGCCACCATGGGACAGCACACTGAAGCTTTCTTT
CATMGQHTEAFF
>.|TRBV21-1|few|15|TRBJ1-1
TGTGCCAGCCTGGGGGGGGCTGATATGGACACTGAAGCTTTCTTT
CASLGGADMDTEAFF
>.|TRBV7-6|.|13|TRBJ2-1
TGTGCCAGCAGCCGAAGGGGCGGCGATGAGCAGTTCTTC
CASSRRGGDEQFF
>.|TRBV19|.|14|TRBJ1-5
TGTGCCAGTAGTATAGGACAGAAAAATCAGCCCCAGCATTTT
CASSIGQKNQPQHF
>TRBD2|TRBV13|.|15|TRBJ2-3
TGTGCCAGCAGCAAGGTCGGGAGGGCCGTAGATACGCAGTATTTT
CASSKVGRAVDTQYF
>TRBD1|TRBV19|.|12|TRBJ2-1
TGTGCCAGTAGGGACAGGGCAAATGAGCAGTTCTTC
CASRDRANEQFF
>TRBD1|TRBV24-1|.|14|TRBJ2-2
TGTGCCACCAGTGATAGGGGGCAGGCCGGGGAGCTGTTTTTT
CATSDRGQAGELFF
>.|TRBV7-2|.|15|TRBJ1-2
TGTGCCAGCAGCTTAAGGCGAACAGAGAACTATGGCTACACCTTC
CASSLRRTENYGYTF
>TRBD1|TRBV20-1|.|14|TRBJ2-1
TGCAGTGCTAGTACAGGGGATGGCTACAATGAGCAGTTCTTC
CSASTGDGYNEQFF
>.|TRBV20-1|.|16|TRBJ1-1
TGCAGTGCTAGTCGCGCCCTAAGCGGTTGGAACACTGAAGCTTTCTTT
CSASRALSGWNTEAFF
>.|TRBV2|.|13|TRBJ2-3
TGTGCCAGCAGTGATTCCTTGACAGATACGCAGTATTTT
CASSDSLTDTQYF
>.|TRBV18|.|14|TRBJ2-1
TGTGCCAGCTCACAGGAGGGGCAGGAGGATGAGCAGTTCTTC
CASSQEGQEDEQFF
>.|TRBV5-6|.|15|TRBJ1-5
TGTGCCAGCAGCTTGGCTACAGGTTTGCATCGGCCCCAGCATTTT
CASSLATGLHRPQHF
>TRBD2|TRBV3-1/TRBV3-2|.|14|TRBJ2-5
TGTGCCAGCAGCCAGCGGGAGGTCGGTGAGACCCAGTACTTC
CASSQREVGETQYF
>.|TRBV2|.|13|TRBJ2-5
TGTGCCAGCAGGAGGGAGAGTCAAGAGACCCAGTACTTC
CASRRESQETQYF